This TCR beta chain was identified in a study of resident and recirculating memory T cells in vitiligo. Repertoires were generated with immunoSEQ multiplex PCR, while TCRdb's copy carries only in-frame clones and drops some. The sample includes tens of thousands of clones, under 95% of them seen just once. The sample taken for sequencing was blood. The TCR originated in a male donor with vitiligo.

As DNA, the CDR3 is TGTGCCGGCCAGGAGTCGGGGAATGAAAAACTGTTTTTT. Translating it yields CAGQESGNEKLFF. The chain carries TRBV5-8 and TRBJ1-4; D remains unclear. The ends were cut back, 10 bases at V and 5 bases at J, with 15 bases in the middle. This CDR3 contains 13 residues. In germline, CDR1 is SGHTS, CDR2 YDEGEE.